The 5 T cell receptor beta chains listed next were all sequenced from one sample in a study of blood T cell repertoires in COVID-19. Assay: immunoSEQ multiplex PCR; the TCRdb copy retains only in-frame clones and omits some. Of 54,000 or so clones listed, around 86% were seen once; the top ten hold approximately 3.6%. The sample consisted of peripheral blood. The receptors were gathered from a woman at least 80 years old with acute or convalescent COVID-19.

The chain employs TRBV27 and TRBJ1-5; a weak D match, TRBD1 (6 bases). Germline assignment: CDR1 MNHEY and CDR2 SMNVEV (reference sequence). The V end lost 5 bases, the J end lost 6 bases, and 20 bases lay between the germline ends. The length of the CDR3 is 16 residues. The CDR3 DNA is TGTGCCAGCAGTGCGACAGGATCTAGGGTATTTCAGCCCCAGCATTTT. Amino acid sequence: CASSATGSRVFQPQHF.

The V call is TRBV11-2, the J call TRBJ2-2; 9 nucleotides agree with TRBD1. This CDR3 has 17 amino acids. Trimming cost V 5 bases and J 3 bases; bases outside gene matches: 10. Germline assignment: CDR1 SGHAT and CDR2 FQNNGV. The CDR3 nucleotides read TGTGCCAGCAGCCCCCGAGGGGGACAGGGACACACCGGGGAGCTGTTTTTT. Translated: CASSPRGGQGHTGELFF.

This clone was counted between two and nine times. The chain employs TRBV27 and TRBJ2-7; TRBD2 matches at 11 bases. This CDR3 comprises 16 residues. Germline V gives CDR1 MNHEY, CDR2 SMNVEV (reference sequence). V was pared by 5 bases and J by 3 bases, with 9 bases of the junction left unmatched. CDR3 bases: TGTGCCAGCAGTCCGAACTCCGGGACTAGCGGCTACGAGCAGTACTTC. The encoded protein is CASSPNSGTSGYEQYF.

The rearrangement joins TRBV7-3 to TRBJ2-1, with D perhaps TRBD2 (5 bases). Between the trimmed V and J ends, which lost 3 bases and 7 bases, there was a span of 16 bases. The CDR3 is 15 amino acids. Germline V gene data show CDR1 as SGHTA and CDR2 as FQGTGA. In nucleotides, the CDR3 is TGTGCCAGCAGCTTGTCGGCGGGCCGGGGTAATGAGCAGTTCTTC. This gives the protein CASSLSAGRGNEQFF.

The CDR3 DNA reads as TGTGCCACCAGTGGCGACAGGGGCGGCTACACCTTC. Translated: CATSGDRGGYTF. The chain uses TRBV24-1 and TRBJ1-2; 8 bases fit TRBD1. This CDR3 is built from 12 residues. CDR1 is KGHDR and CDR2 is SFDVKD in the germline V gene. V lost 5 bases and J lost 8; bases outside the gene matches: 3.